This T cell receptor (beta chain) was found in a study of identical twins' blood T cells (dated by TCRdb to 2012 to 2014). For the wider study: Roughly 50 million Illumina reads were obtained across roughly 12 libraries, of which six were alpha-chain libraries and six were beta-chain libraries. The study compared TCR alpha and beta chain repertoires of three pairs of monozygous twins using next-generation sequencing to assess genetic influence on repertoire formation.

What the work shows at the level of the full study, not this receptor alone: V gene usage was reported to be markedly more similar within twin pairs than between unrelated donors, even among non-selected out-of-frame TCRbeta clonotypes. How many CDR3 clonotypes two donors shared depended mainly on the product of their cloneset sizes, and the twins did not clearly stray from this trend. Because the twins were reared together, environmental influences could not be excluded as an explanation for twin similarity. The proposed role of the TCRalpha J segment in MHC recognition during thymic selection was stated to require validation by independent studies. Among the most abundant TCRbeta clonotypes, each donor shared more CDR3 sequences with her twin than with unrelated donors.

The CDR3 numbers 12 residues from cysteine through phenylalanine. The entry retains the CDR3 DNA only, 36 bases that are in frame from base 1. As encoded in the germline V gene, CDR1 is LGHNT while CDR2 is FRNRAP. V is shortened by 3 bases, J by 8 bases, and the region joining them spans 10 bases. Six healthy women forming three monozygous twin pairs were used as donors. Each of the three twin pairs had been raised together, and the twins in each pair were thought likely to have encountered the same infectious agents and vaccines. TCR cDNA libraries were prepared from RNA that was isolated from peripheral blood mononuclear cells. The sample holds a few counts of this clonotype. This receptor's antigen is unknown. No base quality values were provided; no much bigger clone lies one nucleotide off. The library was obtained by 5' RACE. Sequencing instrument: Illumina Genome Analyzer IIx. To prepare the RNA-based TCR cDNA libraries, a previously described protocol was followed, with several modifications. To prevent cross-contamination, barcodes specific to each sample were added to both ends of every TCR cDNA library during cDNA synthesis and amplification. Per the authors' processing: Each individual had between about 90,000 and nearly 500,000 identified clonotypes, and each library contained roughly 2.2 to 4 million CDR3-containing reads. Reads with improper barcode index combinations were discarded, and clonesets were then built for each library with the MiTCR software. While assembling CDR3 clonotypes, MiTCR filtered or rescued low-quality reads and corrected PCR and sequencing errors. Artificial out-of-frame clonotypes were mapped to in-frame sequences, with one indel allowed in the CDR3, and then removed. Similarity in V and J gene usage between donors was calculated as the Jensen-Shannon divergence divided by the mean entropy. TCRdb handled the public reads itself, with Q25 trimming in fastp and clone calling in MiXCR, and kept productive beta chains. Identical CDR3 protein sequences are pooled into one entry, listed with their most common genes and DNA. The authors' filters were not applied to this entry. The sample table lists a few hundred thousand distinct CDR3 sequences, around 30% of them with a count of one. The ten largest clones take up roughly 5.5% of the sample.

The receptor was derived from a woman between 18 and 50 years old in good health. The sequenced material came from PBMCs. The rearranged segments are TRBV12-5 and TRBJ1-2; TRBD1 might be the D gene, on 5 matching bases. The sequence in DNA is TGTGCTAGTGGTTTAGAGGGGAGCGGCTACACCTTC. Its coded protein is CASGLEGSGYTF.